The 19 T cell receptor beta chains given below trace back to one sample, sequenced in a study of blood T cell repertoires in COVID-19 (dated by TCRdb to 2019 to 2021). To prepare the library, the immunoSEQ multiplex PCR assay was applied. The source is immuneACCESS, and TCRdb retained only in-frame sequences with V and J called. Part of the clones is not carried over; for the studies checked, unresolved V genes explain less than half of this, and the remainder is unexplained. The sample table lists approximately 170,000 clones, more than 70% of them with a count of one. The top ten clonotypes cover roughly 1.9% of the sample. The source material was peripheral blood. The receptor source for this set is a man in his fifties or sixties who had recovered from COVID-19.

This clone has more than one count but fewer than ten. The chain links TRBV6-5 to TRBJ2-2, with a possible D match to TRBD1 (5 bases). V was shortened by 0 bases and J by 5 bases, with 10 bases between the two germline ends. Germline CDR1 MNHEY, CDR2 SVGAGI. There are 15 residues in the CDR3. CDR3 nucleotides: TGTGCCAGCAGTTACTCCCCAGGACAAACCGGGGAGCTGTTTTTT. It encodes CASSYSPGQTGELFF.

The V call is TRBV5-6, the J call TRBJ1-2; D unresolved. The germline V and J ends were trimmed by 0 bases and 0 bases, with 9 bases remaining between them. CDR1 and CDR2 (germline): SGHDT, YYEEEE. The length of the CDR3 is 15 residues. This CDR3 is CASSLGPEANYGYTF. CDR3 DNA: TGTGCCAGCAGCTTGGGCCCGGAGGCTAACTATGGCTACACCTTC.

The CDR3 sequence is CASRLTGMGNEQFF. The CDR3 DNA reads as TGTGCCAGCAGACTCACAGGGATGGGCAATGAGCAGTTCTTC. The chain combines TRBV5-6 with TRBJ2-1; perhaps TRBD1 as D (6 bases). V was clipped by 5 bases and J by 6 bases, with 15 bases between them. Germline V gives CDR1 SGHDT, CDR2 YYEEEE. This CDR3 region has 14 residues.

The gene calls are TRBV2 and TRBJ1-4; 9 bases line up with TRBD1. CDR1 and CDR2 (germline): SNHLY, FYNNEI. V dropped 4 bases and J dropped 8; count of bases not matched to a gene: 14. The CDR3 runs to 17 residues. The CDR3 region has the DNA TGTGCCAGCAGTGGGGGGACAGGGACGCGGGTAGGGGAAAAACTGTTTTTT. Translated: CASSGGTGTRVGEKLFF.

The J gene is TRBJ2-1, the V gene TRBV6-2 or TRBV6-3; D call uncertain. Germline V CDR1 and CDR2: MNHEY, SVGEGT. The CDR3 extends over 15 amino acids. The V end was cut by 5 bases, the J end by 8 bases, with 19 bases between. As DNA, the CDR3 is TGTGCCAGCAGTGCGTCTAGAAAGCCCGCTGATGAGCAGTTCTTC. Residues: CASSASRKPADEQFF.

This clone has a handful of counts. The V call is TRBV19, the J call TRBJ1-6, with D perhaps TRBD1 (6 bases). Germline CDR1 LNHDA, CDR2 SQIVND (reference sequence). The V gene lost 2 bases and the J gene lost 7 bases, with 9 bases spanning the gap. The CDR3 covers 14 residues. The chain's CDR3 is CASSILGANSPLHF. The CDR3 DNA is TGTGCCAGTAGTATATTGGGGGCGAATTCACCCCTCCACTTT. Using reference TRBV19 and TRBJ1-6 for the parts outside the CDR3, the full variable domain is DGGITQSPKYLFRKEGQNVTLSCEQNLNHDAMYWYRQDPGQGLRLIYYSQIVNDFQKGDIAEGYSVSREKKESFPLTVTSAQKNPTAFYLCASSILGANSPLHFGNGTRLTVT.

This clone has a handful of counts. The sample contains more than one DNA sequence encoding this CDR3. This chain joins TRBV27 and TRBJ1-5; D not certain. CDR3 length equals 14 residues. V was cut by 5 bases and J by 1 base, with 9 bases left in between. Germline V gene sequence: CDR1 MNHEY, CDR2 SMNVEV (reference sequence). This chain's CDR3 is CASSPDSSNQPQHF. DNA for the CDR3: TGTGCCAGCAGTCCCGACTCCAGCAATCAGCCCCAGCATTTT.

The chain employs TRBV7-9 and TRBJ2-5; tentatively, D is TRBD2 (5 bases). V gave up 1 base and J gave up 7 bases, with 13 bases separating them. In germline, CDR1 is SEHNR, CDR2 FQNEAQ (reference sequence). The CDR3 totals 14 residues. The CDR3: CASSLEAQSGTQYF. Written as DNA, the CDR3 is TGTGCCAGCAGCTTAGAGGCTCAAAGCGGGACCCAGTACTTC.

The gene calls are TRBV15 and TRBJ1-5; no reliable D call. CDR1 is LNHNV and CDR2 is YYDKDF in the germline V gene (reference sequence). CDR3 length: 14 residues. Trimming removed 1 base from V and 5 bases from J, with 9 bases in between. The CDR3: CATSRGGKDQPQHF. The CDR3 nucleotides are TGTGCCACCAGCAGAGGCGGCAAGGATCAGCCCCAGCATTTT.

This clone is a singleton in its sample. The chain joins TRBV6-4 to TRBJ2-2; no reliable D call. Germline assignment: CDR1 MRHNA and CDR2 SNTAGT. Trimming cost V 2 bases and J 1 base, with 2 bases left between them. The CDR3 runs to 13 residues. The CDR3 is CASSDLNTGELFF. CDR3 nucleotides: TGTGCCAGCAGTGACCTGAACACCGGGGAGCTGTTTTTT.

The chain couples TRBV5-6 to TRBJ1-6; D remains ambiguous. Trimming took off 4 bases at V and 8 bases at J, with 10 bases between the two ends. The CDR3 is made up of 13 amino acids. The germline CDR1 and CDR2 sequences are SGHDT and YYEEEE. The DNA for the CDR3 is TGTGCCAGCAGCGAGGCTTGGGATTCACCCCTCCACTTT. Its protein is CASSEAWDSPLHF.

On this clone itself: Other DNA sequences in the same sample also yield this CDR3. This chain connects TRBV2 to TRBJ2-7, with TRBD1 matching 7 bases. Trimming took 4 bases from V and 0 from J; bases not matched to a gene: 3. This CDR3 is 14 amino acids long. From germline, CDR1 is SNHLY and CDR2 FYNNEI. This CDR3 is CASSGQGVSYEQYF. CDR3 in DNA: TGTGCCAGCAGTGGACAGGGAGTCTCCTACGAGCAGTACTTC.

The V call is TRBV6-5, the J call TRBJ1-2, with 12 bases lining up with TRBD1. The CDR3 is 15 amino acids. Germline V CDR1 and CDR2: MNHEY, SVGAGI. Trimming cost V 6 bases and J 7 bases; bases outside gene matches: 9. The CDR3: CASSILPGQGAGYTF. The CDR3 coding sequence is TGTGCCAGCAGCATCTTACCGGGACAGGGGGCTGGCTACACCTTC.

The chain uses TRBV18 and TRBJ1-1; maybe TRBD1 (5 bases). This CDR3 spans 14 amino acids. Per germline, CDR1 KGHSH and CDR2 LQKENI. Deletions cut 1 base from V and 1 base from J, with 7 bases between. The CDR3 spells CASSPLGRNTEAFF. CDR3 bases: TGTGCCAGCTCACCACTGGGGCGGAACACTGAAGCTTTCTTT.

The chain links TRBV7-9 to TRBJ1-1; 12 nucleotides agree with TRBD1. Losses at the gene ends were 4 bases for V and 1 base for J; bases not matched to a gene: 7. Germline CDR1 reads SEHNR; CDR2 reads FQNEAQ (reference sequence). The CDR3 spans 17 residues. For the CDR3, the DNA is TGTGCCAGCAGCTGGGGACAGGGGGCGGCACCGAACACTGAAGCTTTCTTT. It specifies CASSWGQGAAPNTEAFF.

This chain links TRBV6-2 or TRBV6-3 with TRBJ2-7; possibly TRBD1 for D (6 bases). Per germline, CDR1 MNHEY and CDR2 SVGEGT. CDR3 length: 15 residues. V was clipped by 1 base and J by 4 bases, with 14 bases between them. CDR3 nucleotide sequence: TGTGCCAGCAGTTACTTCCCCGGACAGACTTACGAGCAGTACTTC. This sequence encodes CASSYFPGQTYEQYF.

V is TRBV25-1 and J is TRBJ2-7; 10 bases are a match to TRBD1. Germline CDR1 reads MGHDK; CDR2 reads SYGVNS. The CDR3 has 14 amino acids. V lost 8 bases and J lost 5; bases outside the gene matches: 9. In DNA, the CDR3 is TGTGCCAGCCGTCTGGGACAGGGGTTTGACGAGCAGTACTTC. It yields the protein CASRLGQGFDEQYF.

V gene TRBV18 combines with J gene TRBJ1-1; 8 bases align to TRBD1. The V gene end was trimmed by 1 base and the J gene end by 3 bases; junction bases not matched to a gene: 7. The CDR3 is made up of 16 amino acids. In germline, CDR1 is KGHSH, CDR2 LQKENI. CDR3 sequence: CASSPLPRGRDTEAFF. In DNA, the CDR3 is TGTGCCAGCTCACCACTCCCCAGGGGGCGAGACACTGAAGCTTTCTTT.

This sequence joins TRBV14 and TRBJ1-1, with D maybe TRBD1 (6 bases). This CDR3 has 15 residues. Trimming removed 7 bases from V and 4 bases from J, with 19 bases in between. Germline CDR1 reads SGHDN; CDR2 reads FVKESK. The CDR3, as DNA: TGTGCCAGCAAAGAGATACAGGGCCCTACCACTGAAGCTTTCTTT. Translating it yields CASKEIQGPTTEAFF.